Shown below are 32 T cell receptor beta chains from a single sample sequenced in a study of early T cells in non-severe SARS-CoV-2 infection. TCRdb used MiXCR to reprocess the 5' RACE reads, holding one entry per CDR3 protein. Altogether 79,000 or so distinct CDR3 sequences are present, about 13% being singletons, with the ten largest covering 1.1%. The sequencing sample was made of whole blood. Every receptor here comes from an adult who was a healthcare worker with PCR-confirmed SARS-CoV-2 infection or an uninfected control (not recorded which).

In nucleotides, the CDR3 is TGTGCCAGCAGTCTTCGAACAGGGTCACGTACGGAGACCCAGTACTTC. It yields the protein CASSLRTGSRTETQYF. The V call is TRBV5-4, the J call TRBJ2-5, with D possibly being TRBD1 (6 bases). Germline V CDR1 and CDR2: SGHNT, YYREEE (reference sequence). The CDR3 consists of 16 residues. Between the trimmed V and J ends, which lost 5 bases and 5 bases, there was a span of 22 bases.

This clonotype was detected only a few times. The J gene is TRBJ1-1, the V gene TRBV28; D not certain. Per germline, CDR1 MDHEN and CDR2 SYDVKM. The CDR3 contains 14 residues. V lost 6 bases to trimming and J lost 0 bases, with 11 bases between them. Here the CDR3 DNA reads TGTGCCAGCAGCCAAACGATCCTGAACACTGAAGCTTTCTTT. Translation gives CASSQTILNTEAFF.

The gene calls are TRBV29-1 and TRBJ1-1, with no clear D. The V gene's germline CDR1 is SQVTM and CDR2 ANQGSEA. The CDR3 is 13 residues long. V dropped 6 bases and J dropped 4 bases, with 15 bases sitting between them. CDR3 sequence: CSVYLGRSTEAFF. The CDR3 DNA reads as TGCAGCGTGTACTTGGGCAGGAGCACTGAAGCTTTCTTT.

The chain joins TRBV15 to TRBJ2-1; D unclear. Trimming removed 4 bases from V and 7 bases from J, with 11 bases in between. The CDR3 consists of 13 residues. CDR1 LNHNV and CDR2 YYDKDF come from the germline V gene (reference sequence). The CDR3: CATSTYLLNEQFF. Here the CDR3 DNA reads TGTGCCACCAGCACCTATCTCTTGAATGAGCAGTTCTTC.

The sample holds one count of this clonotype. The chain has TRBV18 and TRBJ2-7; TRBD1 agrees at 7 bases. Losses at the gene ends were 5 bases for V and 2 bases for J; bases not matched to a gene: 12. The germline CDR1 and CDR2 sequences are KGHSH and LQKENI. This CDR3 comprises 16 residues. CDR3 sequence (DNA): TGTGCCAGCTCATCATTGCAGGGGGTAGGGACCTACGAGCAGTACTTC. Amino acid sequence: CASSSLQGVGTYEQYF. The variable domain in full, with the rest retrieved from reference TRBV18 and TRBJ2-7, is NAGVMQNPRHLVRRRGQEARLRCSPMKGHSHVYWYRQLPEEGLKFMVYLQKENIIDESGMPKERFSAEFPKEGPSILRIQQVVRGDSAAYFCASSSLQGVGTYEQYFGPGTRLTVT.

The chain employs TRBV28 and TRBJ1-2, with D possibly being TRBD1 (5 bases). The CDR3 totals 14 residues. Germline V gene sequence: CDR1 MDHEN, CDR2 SYDVKM. With 5 bases removed from V and 2 bases from J, the gap between germline ends came to 12 bases. CDR3 sequence (DNA): TGTGCCAGCAGTCAAGTTGGACAAAACTATGGCTACACCTTC. The encoded protein is CASSQVGQNYGYTF.

The rearrangement uses TRBV6-2 or TRBV6-3 and TRBJ2-1; D may match TRBD1 or TRBD2 (5 bases each). This CDR3 has 14 residues. Trimming shortened V by 4 bases and J by 6 bases, and 13 bases separated the two germline ends. Germline values: CDR1 MNHEY, CDR2 SVGEGT. The CDR3 region is CASSLRGALNEQFF. DNA for the CDR3: TGTGCCAGCAGTTTGAGGGGCGCTCTCAATGAGCAGTTCTTC.

A few counts support this clonotype. The chain is built from TRBV6-6 and TRBJ2-7; TRBD2 might be the D (6 bases). CDR1 and CDR2 (germline): MNHNY, SVGAGI (reference sequence). The CDR3 is 15 residues long. The V end was cut by 2 bases, the J end by 7 bases, with 18 bases between. The CDR3 DNA is TGTGCCAGCAGTTACCTGTCGGGGGTGCAGGGTGAGCAGTACTTC. Translated: CASSYLSGVQGEQYF.

This clonotype has more than one count but fewer than ten. The V gene is TRBV2, the J gene TRBJ1-6; D is unclear. Germline CDR1 SNHLY, CDR2 FYNNEI. Trimming took 7 bases from V and 2 from J, leaving 15 bases between them. This CDR3 is 16 amino acids long. DNA for the CDR3: TGTGCCAGCACTGGAGGTACAAGCGCCTATAATTCACCCCTCCACTTT. Translation: CASTGGTSAYNSPLHF.

The chain has TRBV20-1 and TRBJ1-2; D perhaps matches TRBD1 (5 bases). This CDR3 is built from 12 residues. Trimming shortened V by 3 bases and J by 7 bases, and 12 bases separated the two germline ends. Germline assignment: CDR1 DFQATT and CDR2 SNEGSKA (reference sequence). CDR3 bases: TGCAGTGCTAGTACGGACAAGGGTGGCTACACCTTC. Translating gives CSASTDKGGYTF.

This clonotype was recorded at least ten times. The chain carries TRBV27 and TRBJ2-1, with 8 bases aligning to TRBD1. Trimming at V came to 5 bases and at J to 7 bases, leaving 10 bases not matched to a gene. The CDR3 covers 15 residues. From germline, CDR1 is MNHEY and CDR2 SMNVEV (reference sequence). CDR3 DNA: TGTGCCAGCAGTCCTTCAGGGGGCGCGGTAAATGAGCAGTTCTTC. It translates to CASSPSGGAVNEQFF.

This chain connects TRBV6-2 or TRBV6-3 to TRBJ1-1; D unclear. There are 15 residues in the CDR3. The V gene lost 5 bases and the J gene lost 8 bases, with 21 bases spanning the gap. Germline loops: CDR1 MNHEY, CDR2 SVGEGT. CDR3 protein: CASSTALGPTAEAFF. In DNA form, the CDR3 reads TGTGCCAGCAGTACCGCCCTCGGCCCCACAGCCGAAGCTTTCTTT.

CDR3 sequence reads: CASSYPGLAQGIFRNTEAFF. CDR3 coding DNA: TGTGCCAGCAGTTACCCCGGTCTTGCACAGGGTATATTTCGGAACACTGAAGCTTTCTTT. The chain links TRBV6-6 to TRBJ1-1, with a weak D call TRBD1 (6 bases). This CDR3 comprises 20 residues. Trimming left V 2 bases short and J 1 base short, with 26 bases between. Germline CDR1 reads MNHNY; CDR2 reads SVGAGI (reference sequence).

This sequence joins TRBV7-9 and TRBJ1-6; 8 positions match TRBD1. The V and J ends lost 5 bases and 4 bases, in that order; junction bases with no gene match: 7. This CDR3 region has 16 residues. Germline values: CDR1 SEHNR, CDR2 FQNEAQ (reference sequence). CDR3 DNA sequence: TGTGCCAGCAGCCGGACAGGGCCAATTTATAATTCACCCCTCCACTTT. It specifies CASSRTGPIYNSPLHF. The full variable domain, completed using reference TRBV7-9 and TRBJ1-6, is DTGVSQNPRHKITKRGQNVTFRCDPISEHNRLYWYRQTLGQGPEFLTYFQNEAQLEKSRLLSDRFSAERPKGSFSTLEIQRTEQGDSAMYLCASSRTGPIYNSPLHFGNGTRLTVT.

This clonotype appeared once. This chain uses TRBV6-1 with TRBJ2-4; TRBD1 agrees at 7 bases. The CDR3 spans 15 residues. Looked up from germline, CDR1 is MNHNS and CDR2 is SASEGT. V was pared by 5 bases and J by 6 bases, with 10 bases of the junction left unmatched. CDR3 nucleotides: TGTGCCAGCAGTATCCGACAGGGTTTGATAAACATTCAGTACTTC. The encoded protein is CASSIRQGLINIQYF.

This clonotype was counted many times. This rearrangement joins TRBV7-2 to TRBJ1-5; D gene ambiguous. Germline loops: CDR1 SGHTA, CDR2 FQGNSA. V was cut by 3 bases and J by 0 bases, with 9 bases left in between. The CDR3 sequence is 15 residues long. The DNA of the CDR3 is TGTGCCAGCAGCTTCGCAGATGCTAGCAATCAGCCCCAGCATTTT. Encoded protein: CASSFADASNQPQHF. Full variable domain (outside the CDR3, taken from reference TRBV7-2 and TRBJ1-5): GAGVSQSPSNKVTEKGKDVELRCDPISGHTALYWYRQSLGQGLEFLIYFQGNSAPDKSGLPSDRFSAERTGGSVSTLTIQRTQQEDSAVYLCASSFADASNQPQHFGDGTRLSIL.

The chain combines TRBV28 with TRBJ2-2; D is possibly TRBD1 (6 bases). Deletions cut 2 bases from V and 4 bases from J, with 11 bases between. CDR3 length equals 15 residues. The germline V gene encodes CDR1 MDHEN and CDR2 SYDVKM. The CDR3 nucleotides are TGTGCCAGCAGTTTAGACAGGAGGCGCACCGGGGAGCTGTTTTTT. Its protein is CASSLDRRRTGELFF.

V usage is TRBV7-9 and J usage is TRBJ2-2; 8 nucleotides align to TRBD2. The J segment lost 7 bases and the V segment lost 5 bases, leaving 15 bases of the junction unmatched. Per germline, CDR1 SEHNR and CDR2 FQNEAQ (reference sequence). The CDR3 has 17 residues. The CDR3: CASSPRSDLAGIGELFF. The CDR3, as DNA: TGTGCCAGCAGCCCAAGATCGGACCTAGCGGGTATCGGGGAGCTGTTTTTT.

This clonotype turned up a few times. The CDR3 region has the DNA TGTGCCAGCAGTCGACGGGGATCCTACGAGCAGTACTTC. The encoded protein is CASSRRGSYEQYF. The J gene is TRBJ2-7, the V gene TRBV27; tentative D call: TRBD2 (5 bases). V lost 5 bases to trimming and J lost 1 base, with 9 bases between them. This CDR3 contains 13 residues. The V gene's germline CDR1 is MNHEY and CDR2 SMNVEV (reference sequence).

This clonotype has a handful of counts. The chain recombines TRBV5-5 with TRBJ2-7, with D unresolved. The CDR3 is 13 residues long. Germline V gene lookup returns CDR1 SGHKS and CDR2 YYEKEE (reference sequence). The V end lost 4 bases, the J end lost 3 bases, and 11 bases lay between the germline ends. The CDR3 is CASSTDVIYEQYF. The CDR3, as DNA: TGTGCCAGCAGCACGGACGTAATCTACGAGCAGTACTTC.

The rearrangement links TRBV20-1 to TRBJ1-1; possibly TRBD1 for D (5 bases). This CDR3 spans 14 amino acids. Germline lookup yields CDR1 DFQATT and CDR2 SNEGSKA (reference sequence). Trimming shortened V by 6 bases and J by 4 bases, and 18 bases separated the two germline ends. The CDR3 nucleotides read TGCAGTGCACTTAGGAGGGGCCGCGGCACTGAAGCTTTCTTT. Its translation is CSALRRGRGTEAFF.

This clonotype was counted a few times. This sequence joins TRBV27 and TRBJ2-7; TRBD1 matches at 7 bases. The trim removed 3 bases at V and 1 base at J, leaving 3 bases unmatched. Germline lookup yields CDR1 MNHEY and CDR2 SMNVEV (reference sequence). The CDR3 runs to 14 residues. CDR3 sequence (DNA): TGTGCCAGCAGTTTCCAGGGACAGTCCTACGAGCAGTACTTC. This translates into CASSFQGQSYEQYF.

This clonotype was found a few times. The rearrangement uses TRBV28 and TRBJ2-2; D is tentatively TRBD1 or TRBD2 (6 bases each). The CDR3 runs to 17 residues. The V end was cut by 5 bases, the J end by 3 bases, with 19 bases between. Germline-derived CDR1 and CDR2 are MDHEN and SYDVKM. CDR3 in DNA: TGTGCCAGCAGTCGGCGTCGGGGGCGCAGGGACACCGGGGAGCTGTTTTTT. This translates into CASSRRRGRRDTGELFF.

The chain carries TRBV9 and TRBJ2-2; 8 bases map to TRBD2. The CDR3 length is 15 residues. Germline CDR1 reads SGDLS; CDR2 reads YYNGEE. The V gene end was trimmed by 3 bases and the J gene end by 4 bases; junction bases not matched to a gene: 5. The CDR3 is CASSELADPTGELFF. DNA for the CDR3: TGTGCCAGCAGCGAACTAGCGGACCCCACCGGGGAGCTGTTTTTT.

The CDR3 spells CASSSIPGRHFGEQFF. The CDR3 DNA reads TGTGCCAGCAGCTCGATACCGGGACGGCATTTTGGGGAGCAGTTCTTC. This chain connects TRBV11-2 to TRBJ2-1; tentatively, D is TRBD1 or TRBD2 (5 bases each). Germline V gene sequence: CDR1 SGHAT, CDR2 FQNNGV. The CDR3 contains 16 residues. The V end was cut by 4 bases, the J end by 10 bases, with 23 bases between. The complete variable domain, with remaining parts taken from reference TRBV11-2 and TRBJ2-1, reads EAGVAQSPRYKIIEKRQSVAFWCNPISGHATLYWYQQILGQGPKLLIQFQNNGVVDDSQLPKDRFSAERLKGVDSTLKIQPAKLEDSAVYLCASSSIPGRHFGEQFFGPGTRLTVL.

This clonotype came up a few times. The chain carries TRBV27 and TRBJ2-7, with TRBD2 identical over 7 bases. This CDR3 region has 15 residues. V shed 4 bases, J shed 0 bases, and the junction held 6 bases outside the gene matches. Germline CDR1 and CDR2: MNHEY and SMNVEV (reference sequence). The CDR3 loop reads CASSSRGSFSYEQYF. The DNA for the CDR3 is TGTGCCAGCAGTTCGCGCGGGAGTTTCTCCTACGAGCAGTACTTC.

This clonotype was recorded at least ten times. The J gene is TRBJ1-5, the V gene TRBV7-2, with D unresolved. Trimming stripped 5 bases from V and 3 bases from J, with 8 bases between. The CDR3 has 13 residues. Germline CDR1 and CDR2: SGHTA and FQGNSA. The CDR3: CASSPHSNQPQHF. DNA of the CDR3: TGTGCCAGCAGCCCCCACTCCAATCAGCCCCAGCATTTT.

This clonotype was detected only a few times. This chain uses TRBV19 with TRBJ1-4; 8 positions agree with TRBD1. V lost 5 bases, J lost 7 bases, and 6 bases stayed unmatched. Germline V gene lookup returns CDR1 LNHDA and CDR2 SQIVND (reference sequence). CDR3 length: 14 residues. The CDR3 DNA follows: TGTGCCAGTAGTGAAAGGACAGGGCGTGAAAAACTGTTTTTT. Its protein product is CASSERTGREKLFF.

This clonotype was detected ten times or more. CDR3 sequence: CASSERGRPFSDTQYF. DNA for the CDR3: TGCGCCAGCAGTGAGCGCGGGAGACCTTTTAGCGATACGCAGTATTTT. V gene TRBV10-1 combines with J gene TRBJ2-3; 7 positions match TRBD2. The CDR3 is 16 amino acids. With V trimmed by 2 bases and J by 6 bases, 11 bases remained unmatched. Germline V gene data show CDR1 as WNHNN and CDR2 as SYGVQD (reference sequence).

The CDR3 DNA follows: TGTGCCAGCAGGAGGGACAGGGGTACCGGGGAGCTGTTTTTT. As protein: CASRRDRGTGELFF. The chain couples TRBV2 to TRBJ2-2, with 10 bases matching TRBD1. CDR1 SNHLY and CDR2 FYNNEI come from the germline V gene. The junction had 3 bases not matched to a gene; V was cut back by 6 bases and J by 5 bases. The CDR3 is 14 amino acids.

In this sample, this clonotype turned up many times. The V gene is TRBV6-6, the J gene TRBJ1-6, with a weak D call TRBD1 (5 bases). The V gene lost 8 bases and the J gene lost 5 bases, with 19 bases spanning the gap. Germline V CDR1 and CDR2: MNHNY, SVGAGI (reference sequence). There are 16 residues in the CDR3. This chain's CDR3 is CASRTSGKGDNSPLHF. The CDR3 DNA follows: TGTGCCAGCCGAACCTCAGGGAAAGGGGATAATTCACCCCTCCACTTT.

Points on this clonotype: The junction differs from germline at one of its ends, possibly a read error. This chain links TRBV7-9 with TRBJ1-6; possibly TRBD1 for D (5 bases). The CDR3 loop spans 12 amino acids. Germline V lookup: CDR1 SEHNR, CDR2 FQNEAQ (reference sequence). The CDR3 loop is CASSFFEGARHF. CDR3 in DNA: TGTGCCAGCAGCTTTTTCGAAGGGGCACGTCATTTT.